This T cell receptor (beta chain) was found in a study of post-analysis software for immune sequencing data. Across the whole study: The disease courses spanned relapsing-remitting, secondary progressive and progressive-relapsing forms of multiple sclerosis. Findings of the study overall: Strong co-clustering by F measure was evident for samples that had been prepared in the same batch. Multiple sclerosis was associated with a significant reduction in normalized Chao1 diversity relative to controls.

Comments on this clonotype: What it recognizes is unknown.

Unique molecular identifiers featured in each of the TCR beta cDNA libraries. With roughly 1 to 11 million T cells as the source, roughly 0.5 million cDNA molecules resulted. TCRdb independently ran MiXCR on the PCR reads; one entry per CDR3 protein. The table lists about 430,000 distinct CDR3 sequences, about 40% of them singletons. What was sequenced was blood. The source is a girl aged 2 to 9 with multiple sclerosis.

The CDR3 protein is CASSSSAALGTSGEQFF. For the CDR3, the DNA is TGTGCCAGCAGCTCATCAGCTGCACTAGGGACTAGCGGAGAGCAGTTCTTC. The chain joins TRBV7-6 to TRBJ2-1; TRBD2 matches 11 bases. V was clipped by 4 bases and J by 10 bases; unmatched bases: 15. Germline V gene sequence: CDR1 SGHVS, CDR2 FNYEAQ. CDR3 length: 17 amino acids. Full variable domain (remainder filled in from reference TRBV7-6 and TRBJ2-1): GAGVSQSPRYKVTKRGQDVALRCDPISGHVSLYWYRQALGQGPEFLTYFNYEAQQDKSGLPNDRFSAERPEGSISTLTIQRTEQRDSAMYRCASSSSAALGTSGEQFFGPGTRLTVL.